The clone carrying this TCR beta chain was counted a few times. The antigen is undetermined. These data are taken from a study of relationships among human T cell subsets. Study conclusions and caveats: T cell counts were not recorded for a couple of pan T samples processed alongside pan B cells. Substantial CDR3 sharing among Th1, Th2 and regulatory cells suggested stochastic fate choice.

TCR alpha and beta CDR3s were amplified from mRNA by semiquantitative ARM-PCR. ARM-PCR used tagged nested gene-specific primers, then communal superprimers for exponential amplification. First-round products served as template after exonuclease removal of nested primers. MiXCR was run by TCRdb on the multiplex PCR reads, yielding one entry per CDR3 protein. The table shows around 15,000 distinct CDR3 sequences, with around two thirds occurring only once. This CDR3 contains 14 residues. Trimming took off 3 bases at V and 5 bases at J, with 12 bases between the two ends. J is TRBJ2-3 and V is TRBV12-3 or TRBV12-4; D is ambiguous. The material sequenced was total T cells sorted from blood. This receptor was taken from a man aged 35-49 years in good health. In DNA form, the CDR3 reads TGTGCCAGCAGTTTGGCCCGGCTACTAGATACGCAGTATTTT. This translates into CASSLARLLDTQYF.